The clone carrying this T cell receptor beta chain was counted between two and nine times. Antigen specificity is unknown. This entry belongs to a study of tumor and adjacent non-tumor tissue in lung cancer. Whole-study findings and limits: Higher tumor TCR diversity was associated with shorter survival.

Three rounds of nested PCR, following a modified ARM-PCR protocol, produced the TCRbeta library. TCRdb recomputed calls from the multiplex PCR reads with MiXCR, one row per CDR3 protein. The repertoire holds about 140,000 distinct CDR3 sequences, with around 60% as singletons. The V segment lost 4 bases and the J segment 4 bases; nucleotides outside the gene matches: 16. Germline V gives CDR1 MNHEY, CDR2 SVGEGT. The CDR3 has 18 residues. The template was RNA from unsorted bulk tissue. Donors were chemotherapy-naive, newly diagnosed lung cancer surgical patients in China, August–late 2014. Sequencing was performed on lung tumor tissue. The chain links TRBV6-2 or TRBV6-3 to TRBJ2-3; TRBD2 matches 8 bases. The clonotype originates from a man between 60 and 75 years old with small cell lung cancer. The chain's CDR3 is CASSSVLGRTSSPDTQYF. Here the CDR3 DNA reads TGTGCCAGCAGTTCGGTCTTAGGGAGGACTAGCAGCCCAGATACGCAGTATTTT.